This T cell receptor (beta chain) emerged from a study of blood T cell repertoires in COVID-19. On the study more broadly: Sample material is recorded as cDNA or gDNA derived from T cells, B-cell-depleted T cells, or PBMCs.

Here immunoSEQ multiplex PCR was the method, and the copy in TCRdb shows in-frame clones only, minus some. The table shows tens of thousands of clones, with approximately 80% occurring only once. The sample was peripheral blood. This clonotype was sampled from a woman of 80 years or more with active or convalescent COVID-19.

Written as DNA, the CDR3 is TGTGCCAGCACTTCCATCGACAGGGGCAACTATGGCTACACCTTC. The encoded protein is CASTSIDRGNYGYTF. V usage is TRBV6-5 and J usage is TRBJ1-2; 8 bases line up with TRBD1. CDR3 length: 15 amino acids. Germline V lookup: CDR1 MNHEY, CDR2 SVGAGI. Losses at the gene ends were 7 bases for V and 2 bases for J; bases not matched to a gene: 9.